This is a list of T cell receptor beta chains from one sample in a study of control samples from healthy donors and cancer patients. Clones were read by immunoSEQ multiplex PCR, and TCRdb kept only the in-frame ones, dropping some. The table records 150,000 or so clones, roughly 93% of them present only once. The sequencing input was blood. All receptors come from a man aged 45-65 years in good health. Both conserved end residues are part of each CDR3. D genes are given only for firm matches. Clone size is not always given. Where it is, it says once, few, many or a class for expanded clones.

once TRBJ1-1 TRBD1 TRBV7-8 TGTGCCAGCAGCGCCGAGGGGGCACGGAACACTGAAGCTTTCTTT CASSAEGARNTEAFF
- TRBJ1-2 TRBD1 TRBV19 TGTGCCAGTAGTAGACAGGGGGACTATGGCTACACCTTC CASSRQGDYGYTF
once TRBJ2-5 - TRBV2 TGTGCCAGCATGGGAGGCGGGGGCGTTGGTGAGACCCAGTACTTC CASMGGGGVGETQYF
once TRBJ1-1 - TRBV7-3 TGTGCCAGCAGCCGAGAGGGGTTCGGAACTGAAGCTTTCTTT CASSREGFGTEAFF
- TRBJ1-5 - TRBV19 TGTGCCAGTAGTATCGAGGTCAATCAGCCCCAGCATTTT CASSIEVNQPQHF
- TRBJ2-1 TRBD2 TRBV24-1 TGTGCCACCAGTGATTTTGCTAGCGGGGGGGGCATTGAGCAGTTCTTC CATSDFASGGGIEQFF
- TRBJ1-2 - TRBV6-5 TGTGCCAGTCTTAAAGGGAACTATGGCTACACCTTC CASLKGNYGYTF
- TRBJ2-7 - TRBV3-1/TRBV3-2 TGTGCCAGCAGGCACGACGGCGAGCAGTACTTC CASRHDGEQYF
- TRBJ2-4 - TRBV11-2 TGTGCCAGCAGCCCCGGACCCCAAGCCCCTTGGGTCAAAAACATTCAGTACTTC CASSPGPQAPWVKNIQYF
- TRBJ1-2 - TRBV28 TGTGCCAGCTCCCCCGACCAATTCTATGGCTACACCTTC CASSPDQFYGYTF
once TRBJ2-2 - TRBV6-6 TGTGCCAGCAGTAACCGTGGTGGGGAGGAGCTGCTTTTT CASSNRGGEELLF
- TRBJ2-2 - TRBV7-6 TGTGCCAGCAGCTTAGGCCAGGGAATAATCGGGGAGCTGTTTTTT CASSLGQGIIGELFF
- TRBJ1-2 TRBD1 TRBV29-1 TGCAGCGTTCAAGCGGGACAGGCTAACTATGGCTACACCTTC CSVQAGQANYGYTF
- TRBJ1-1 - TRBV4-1 TGCGCCAGCAGCCAAGACAGGGACACTGAAGCTTTCTTT CASSQDRDTEAFF
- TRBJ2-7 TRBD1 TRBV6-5 TGTGCCAGCAGTTTGGGACAGGGTTACGAGCAGTACTTC CASSLGQGYEQYF
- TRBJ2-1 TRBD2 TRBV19 TGTGCCAGTAGTACTATAGCGGGAGGTTACAATGAGCAGTTCTTC CASSTIAGGYNEQFF
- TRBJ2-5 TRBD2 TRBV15 TGTGCCACCAGCAGAGATCCTAGCGGAGAAGAGACCCAGTACTTC CATSRDPSGEETQYF
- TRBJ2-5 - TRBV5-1 TGCGCCAGCAGCAACAGGACAGATGGGGAGACCCAGTACTTC CASSNRTDGETQYF
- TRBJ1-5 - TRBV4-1 TGCGCCAGCAGCCAAGAGCAGGTCAATCAGCCCCAGCATTTT CASSQEQVNQPQHF
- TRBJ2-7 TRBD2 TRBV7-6 TGTGCCAGCAGCCTAGGACTAGCGGGCTACTACGAGCAGTACTTC CASSLGLAGYYEQYF
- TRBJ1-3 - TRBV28 TGTGCCAGCAGCGTACAGGGAGCGGGAAACACCATATATTTT CASSVQGAGNTIYF
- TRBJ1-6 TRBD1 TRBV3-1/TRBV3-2 TGTGCCAGCAGCCAACCGGGACAGCTCAATTCACCCCTCCACTTT CASSQPGQLNSPLHF
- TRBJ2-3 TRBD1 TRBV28 TGTGCCAGCAGTCCCAGACAGGGACAGACAGATACGCAGTATTTT CASSPRQGQTDTQYF
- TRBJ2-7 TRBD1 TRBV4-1 TGCGCCAGCAGCCAAGACGCCCGACAGGGGGCCTACGAGCAGTACTTC CASSQDARQGAYEQYF
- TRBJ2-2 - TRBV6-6 TGTGCCAGCAGTTACTCAGAAGGGATAGCCGGGGAGCTGTTTTTT CASSYSEGIAGELFF
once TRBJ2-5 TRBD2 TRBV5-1 TGCGCCAGCAGCTCGGTCGGGGGGGAAGAGACCCAGTACTTC CASSSVGGEETQYF